The clone carrying this T cell receptor beta chain was counted between two and nine times. Through a sample-barcoded 5' primer and a J-beta primer mix, a second PCR was run for roughly 6 to 12 cycles. Each cDNA molecule received a tag from a template-switch adaptor that had 12 random nucleotides. TCRdb re-analysed the 5' RACE reads in MiXCR, keeping a single row per CDR3 protein. The sample contains about 290,000 distinct CDR3 sequences, roughly 26% of which appear only once. The CDR3 contains 14 residues. V was pared by 6 bases and J by 5 bases, with 4 bases of the junction left unmatched. Germline CDR1 DFQATT, CDR2 SNEGSKA (reference sequence). These data belong to a study of blood T cells in healthy people across ages.

What was sequenced was blood. This rearrangement joins TRBV20-1 to TRBJ2-1, with TRBD2 identical over 13 bases. The TCR originated in a woman between 65 and 79 years old in good health. Here the CDR3 DNA reads TGCAGTGCAGGACTAGCGGGAGTGAACAATGAGCAGTTCTTC. Residues: CSAGLAGVNNEQFF.